This TCR beta chain was found in a study of cytomegalovirus exposure and HLA in healthy donors. Findings and caveats of the study: Across all donors, roughly uniform sequencing depth was an assumption of the presence/absence analyses. Another analysis was done later, and it associated around 16,000 TCR beta sequences with HLA alleles at 0.05 false discovery rate.

PCR primers comprised 60 Vbeta and 13 Jbeta primers. As originally analysed: In a later analysis, the count reached approximately 80 million unique TCR beta chains, with 9 million to 11 million shared. The table came from immunoSEQ multiplex PCR; TCRdb's copy has only in-frame clones and leaves some out. Clone size and the V and J calls come from that table; the DNA yielded D and trimming. The sample lists 90,000 to 140,000 clones, 65% to 85% occurring once. As for this clone: What it binds is not known.

Germline CDR1 is SGHAT and CDR2 is FQNNGV. CDR3 size: 15 residues. Trimming removed 3 bases from V and 5 bases from J; junction bases left unmatched: 3. The source of this sequence is a man between 18 and 29 years old in good health and CMV-seronegative. The gene calls are TRBV11-2 and TRBJ2-1, with 11 positions matching TRBD2. The specimen sequenced was PBMCs. DNA for the CDR3: TGTGCCAGCAGCTTCCAGGGACTAGCGGACAATGAGCAGTTCTTC. Translated: CASSFQGLADNEQFF. Full variable domain (remainder filled in from reference TRBV11-2 and TRBJ2-1): EAGVAQSPRYKIIEKRQSVAFWCNPISGHATLYWYQQILGQGPKLLIQFQNNGVVDDSQLPKDRFSAERLKGVDSTLKIQPAKLEDSAVYLCASSFQGLADNEQFFGPGTRLTVL.